The present entry profiles one T cell receptor (beta chain) with its context. The data belong to a study of cytomegalovirus exposure and HLA in healthy donors. 60 Vbeta and 13 Jbeta primers were used in PCR. Measured with immunoSEQ multiplex PCR; TCRdb has only the in-frame clones, and not every one. Of 70,000 or so clones listed, 74% are singletons. Germline assignment: CDR1 LGHNA and CDR2 YNFKEQ. The CDR3 extends over 15 amino acids. Between the trimmed V and J ends, which lost 2 bases and 1 base, there was a span of 8 bases. The chain employs TRBV4-2 and TRBJ2-2, with a tentative D call TRBD2 (6 bases). Sequencing used PBMCs. This receptor was identified in a woman aged 55-69 years in good health and CMV-seropositive. CDR3 in amino acids: CASSQFGGNTGELFF. In DNA form, the CDR3 reads TGTGCCAGCAGCCAATTCGGGGGGAACACCGGGGAGCTGTTTTTT.